This T cell receptor beta chain originates from a study of blood T cell repertoires in COVID-19. Measured with immunoSEQ multiplex PCR; TCRdb has only the in-frame clones, and not every one. The sample gives 250,000 to 350,000 clones, around 88% of which show up once; 6% is in the top ten. This CDR3 has 15 amino acids. V dropped 5 bases and J dropped 0 bases, with 12 bases sitting between them. Germline assignment: CDR1 LGHNA and CDR2 YSLEER. J is TRBJ2-3 and V is TRBV4-3; D call uncertain. The TCR was taken from a woman aged 40 to 50 who had recovered from COVID-19. The sequenced material came from PBMCs or T cells enriched from blood (not recorded which). The CDR3 region is CASSIRTTSTDTQYF. In DNA, the CDR3 is TGCGCCAGCAGCATCCGTACCACTAGCACAGATACGCAGTATTTT.